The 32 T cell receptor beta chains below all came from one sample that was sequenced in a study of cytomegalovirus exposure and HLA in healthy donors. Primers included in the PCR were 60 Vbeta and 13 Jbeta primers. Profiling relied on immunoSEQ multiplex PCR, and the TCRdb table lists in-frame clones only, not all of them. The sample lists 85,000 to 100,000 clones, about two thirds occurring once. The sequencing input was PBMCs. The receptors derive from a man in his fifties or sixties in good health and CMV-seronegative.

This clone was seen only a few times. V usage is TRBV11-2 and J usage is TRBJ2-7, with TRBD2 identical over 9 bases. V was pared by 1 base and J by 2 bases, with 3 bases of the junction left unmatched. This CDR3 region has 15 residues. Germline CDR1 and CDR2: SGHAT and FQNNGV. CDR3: CASSLGRGGAYEQYF. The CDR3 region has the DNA TGTGCCAGCAGCTTAGGGCGGGGGGGAGCCTACGAGCAGTACTTC.

This chain's CDR3 is CASRGTGNYGYTF. CDR3 DNA: TGTGCCAGCAGGGGTACAGGGAACTATGGCTACACCTTC. The chain has TRBV2 and TRBJ1-2, with D perhaps TRBD1 (6 bases). V was shortened by 6 bases and J by 2 bases, with 10 bases between the two germline ends. The CDR3 has 13 residues. Per the germline V gene, CDR1 is SNHLY and CDR2 is FYNNEI.

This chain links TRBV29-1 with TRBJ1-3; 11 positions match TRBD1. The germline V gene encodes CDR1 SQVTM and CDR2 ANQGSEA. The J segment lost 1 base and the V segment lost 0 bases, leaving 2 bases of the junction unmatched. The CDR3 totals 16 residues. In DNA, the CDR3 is TGCAGCGTTGAAGATCGGGACAGGGGGTCTGGAAACACCATATATTTT. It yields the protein CSVEDRDRGSGNTIYF.

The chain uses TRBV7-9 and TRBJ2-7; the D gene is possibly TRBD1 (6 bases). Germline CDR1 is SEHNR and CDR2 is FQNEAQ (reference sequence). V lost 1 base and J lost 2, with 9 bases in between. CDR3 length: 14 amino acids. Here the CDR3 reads CASSLVAGAYEQYF. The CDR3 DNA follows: TGTGCCAGCAGCTTAGTGGCAGGGGCCTACGAGCAGTACTTC.

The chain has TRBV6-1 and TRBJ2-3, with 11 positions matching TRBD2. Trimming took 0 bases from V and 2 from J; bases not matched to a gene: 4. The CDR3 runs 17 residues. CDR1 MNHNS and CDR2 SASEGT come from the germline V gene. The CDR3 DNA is TGTGCCAGCAGTGAAGCCCTAGCGGGGGGCTACACAGATACGCAGTATTTT. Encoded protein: CASSEALAGGYTDTQYF.

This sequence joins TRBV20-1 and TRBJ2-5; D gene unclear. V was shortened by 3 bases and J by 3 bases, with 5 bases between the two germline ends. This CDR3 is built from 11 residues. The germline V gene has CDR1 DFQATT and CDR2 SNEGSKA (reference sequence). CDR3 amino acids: CSASTEETQYF. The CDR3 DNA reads TGCAGTGCTAGTACAGAAGAGACCCAGTACTTC.

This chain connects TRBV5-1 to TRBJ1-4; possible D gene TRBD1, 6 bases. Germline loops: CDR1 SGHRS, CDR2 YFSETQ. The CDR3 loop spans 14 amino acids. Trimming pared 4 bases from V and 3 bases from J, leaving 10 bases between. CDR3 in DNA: TGCGCCAGCAGCCCGCAGGGGTCTAATGAAAAACTGTTTTTT. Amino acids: CASSPQGSNEKLFF.

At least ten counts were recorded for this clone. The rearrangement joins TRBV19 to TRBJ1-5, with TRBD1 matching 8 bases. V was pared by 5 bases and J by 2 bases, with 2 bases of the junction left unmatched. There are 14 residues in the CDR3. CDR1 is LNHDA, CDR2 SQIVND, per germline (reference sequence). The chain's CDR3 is CASSQGQGNQPQHF. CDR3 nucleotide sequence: TGTGCCAGTAGTCAGGGACAGGGCAATCAGCCCCAGCATTTT.

In DNA, the CDR3 is TGTGCCAGCAGCTATACCGGGACAGGGCCCCACGAGCAGTACTTC. Amino acids: CASSYTGTGPHEQYF. This rearrangement joins TRBV13 to TRBJ2-7; TRBD1 matches 9 bases. J was trimmed by 5 bases and V by 4 bases; bases with no gene match: 9. Germline V gene lookup returns CDR1 PRHDT and CDR2 FYEKMQ (reference sequence). The CDR3 is 15 residues long.

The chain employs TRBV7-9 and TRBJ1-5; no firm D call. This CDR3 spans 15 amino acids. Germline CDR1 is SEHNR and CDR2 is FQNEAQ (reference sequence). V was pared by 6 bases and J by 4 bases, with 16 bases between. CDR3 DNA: TGTGCCAGCAGTTATACGTCTGGAGGGAATCAGCCCCAGCATTTT. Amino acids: CASSYTSGGNQPQHF. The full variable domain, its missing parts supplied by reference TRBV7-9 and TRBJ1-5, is DTGVSQNPRHKITKRGQNVTFRCDPISEHNRLYWYRQTLGQGPEFLTYFQNEAQLEKSRLLSDRFSAERPKGSFSTLEIQRTEQGDSAMYLCASSYTSGGNQPQHFGDGTRLSIL.

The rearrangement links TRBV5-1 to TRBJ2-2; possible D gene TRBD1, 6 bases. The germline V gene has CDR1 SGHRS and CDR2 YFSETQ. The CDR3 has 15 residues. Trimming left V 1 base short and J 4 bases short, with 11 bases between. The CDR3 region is CASSLRTVGTGELFF. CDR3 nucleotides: TGCGCCAGCAGCTTGAGGACAGTAGGCACCGGGGAGCTGTTTTTT.

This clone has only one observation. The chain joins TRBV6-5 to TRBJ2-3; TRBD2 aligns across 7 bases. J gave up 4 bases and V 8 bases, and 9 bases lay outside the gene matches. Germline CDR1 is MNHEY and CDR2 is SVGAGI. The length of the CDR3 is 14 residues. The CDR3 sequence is CASVKAGDPDTQYF. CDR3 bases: TGTGCCAGCGTTAAGGCGGGGGACCCAGATACGCAGTATTTT.

CDR3 protein: CASSMGDRDAEAFF. Written as DNA, the CDR3 is TGTGCCAGTAGTATGGGAGACAGGGACGCTGAAGCTTTCTTT. The V and J genes are TRBV19 and TRBJ1-1, with 7 bases aligning to TRBD1. The germline V gene encodes CDR1 LNHDA and CDR2 SQIVND (reference sequence). Trimming took 3 bases from V and 6 from J; bases not matched to a gene: 7. This CDR3 has 14 residues.

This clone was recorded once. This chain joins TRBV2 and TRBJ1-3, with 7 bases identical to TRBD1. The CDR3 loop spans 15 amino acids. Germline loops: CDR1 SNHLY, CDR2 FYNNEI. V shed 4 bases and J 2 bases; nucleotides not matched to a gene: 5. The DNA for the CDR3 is TGTGCCAGCAGTGTGGTTACAGGGGCTGGAAACACCATATATTTT. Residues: CASSVVTGAGNTIYF.

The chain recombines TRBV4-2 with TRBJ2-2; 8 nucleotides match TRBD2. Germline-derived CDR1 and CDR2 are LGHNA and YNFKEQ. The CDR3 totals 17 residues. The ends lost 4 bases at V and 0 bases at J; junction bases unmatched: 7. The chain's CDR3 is CASSPTRGGSNTGELFF. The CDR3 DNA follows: TGTGCCAGCAGCCCTACCCGGGGGGGTTCGAACACCGGGGAGCTGTTTTTT.

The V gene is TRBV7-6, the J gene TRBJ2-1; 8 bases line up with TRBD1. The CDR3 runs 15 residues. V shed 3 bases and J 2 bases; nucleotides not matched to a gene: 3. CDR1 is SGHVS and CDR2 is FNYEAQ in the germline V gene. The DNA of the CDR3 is TGTGCCAGCAGCTTTAGACAGGGGACCTACAATGAGCAGTTCTTC. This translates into CASSFRQGTYNEQFF.

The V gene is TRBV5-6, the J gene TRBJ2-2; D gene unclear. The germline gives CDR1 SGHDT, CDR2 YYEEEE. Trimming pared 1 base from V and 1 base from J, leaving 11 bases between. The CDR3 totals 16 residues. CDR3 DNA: TGTGCCAGCAGCTTGTTACGCGGAGTGAACACCGGGGAGCTGTTTTTT. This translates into CASSLLRGVNTGELFF.

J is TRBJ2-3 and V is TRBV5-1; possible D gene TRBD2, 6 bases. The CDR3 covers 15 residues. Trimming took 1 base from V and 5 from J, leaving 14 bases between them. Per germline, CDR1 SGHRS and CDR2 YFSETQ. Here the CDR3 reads CASSLILAGQDTQYF. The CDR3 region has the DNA TGCGCCAGCAGCTTGATACTAGCCGGGCAAGATACGCAGTATTTT.

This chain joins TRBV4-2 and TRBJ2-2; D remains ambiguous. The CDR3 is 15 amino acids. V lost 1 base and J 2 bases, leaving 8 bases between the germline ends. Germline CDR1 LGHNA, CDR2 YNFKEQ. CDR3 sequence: CASSQVSPNTGELFF. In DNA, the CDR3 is TGTGCCAGCAGCCAAGTGAGTCCTAACACCGGGGAGCTGTTTTTT.

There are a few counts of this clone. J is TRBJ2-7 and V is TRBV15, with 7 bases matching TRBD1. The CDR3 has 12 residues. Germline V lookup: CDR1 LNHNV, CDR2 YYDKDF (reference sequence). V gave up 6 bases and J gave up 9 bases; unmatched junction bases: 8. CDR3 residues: CATRTGTVPQYV. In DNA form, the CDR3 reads TGTGCCACCAGGACAGGGACAGTCCCGCAGTACGTC.

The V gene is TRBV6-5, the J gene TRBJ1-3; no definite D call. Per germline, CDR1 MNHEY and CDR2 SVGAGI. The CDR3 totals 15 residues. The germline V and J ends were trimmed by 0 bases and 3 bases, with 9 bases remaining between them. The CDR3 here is CASSYSKENGNTIYF. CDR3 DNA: TGTGCCAGCAGTTACTCCAAGGAGAATGGAAACACCATATATTTT.

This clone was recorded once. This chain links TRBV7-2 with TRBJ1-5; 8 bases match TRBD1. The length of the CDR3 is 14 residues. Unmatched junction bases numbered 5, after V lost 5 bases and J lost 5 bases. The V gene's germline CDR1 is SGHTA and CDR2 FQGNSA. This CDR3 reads CASSLDRDHQPQHF. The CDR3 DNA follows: TGTGCCAGCAGCCTGGACAGGGACCATCAGCCCCAGCATTTT.

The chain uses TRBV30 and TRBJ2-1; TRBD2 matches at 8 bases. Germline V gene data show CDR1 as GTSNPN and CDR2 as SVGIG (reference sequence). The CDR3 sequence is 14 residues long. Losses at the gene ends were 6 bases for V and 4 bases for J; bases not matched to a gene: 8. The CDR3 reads CACVAGTRYNEQFF. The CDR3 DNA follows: TGTGCCTGTGTCGCCGGGACTAGATACAATGAGCAGTTCTTC. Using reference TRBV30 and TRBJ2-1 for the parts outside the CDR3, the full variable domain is SQTIHQWPATLVQPVGSPLSLECTVEGTSNPNLYWYRQAAGRGLQLLFYSVGIGQISSEVPQNLSASRPQDRQFILSSKKLLLSDSGFYLCACVAGTRYNEQFFGPGTRLTVL.

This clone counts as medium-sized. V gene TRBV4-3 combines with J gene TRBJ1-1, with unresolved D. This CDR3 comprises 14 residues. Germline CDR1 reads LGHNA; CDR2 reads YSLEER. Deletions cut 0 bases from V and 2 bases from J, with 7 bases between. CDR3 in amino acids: CASSQERQNTEAFF. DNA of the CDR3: TGCGCCAGCAGCCAAGAGAGACAAAACACTGAAGCTTTCTTT.

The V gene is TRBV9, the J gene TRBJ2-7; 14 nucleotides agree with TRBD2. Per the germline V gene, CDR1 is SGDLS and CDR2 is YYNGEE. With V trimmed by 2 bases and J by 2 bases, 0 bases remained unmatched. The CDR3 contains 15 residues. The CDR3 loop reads CASSVGLAGAYEQYF. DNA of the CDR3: TGTGCCAGCAGCGTGGGACTAGCGGGGGCCTACGAGCAGTACTTC.

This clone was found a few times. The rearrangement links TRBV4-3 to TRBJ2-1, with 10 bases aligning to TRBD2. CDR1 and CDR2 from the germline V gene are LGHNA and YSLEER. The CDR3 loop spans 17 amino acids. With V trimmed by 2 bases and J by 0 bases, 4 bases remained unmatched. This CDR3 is CASSQISSGSSYNEQFF. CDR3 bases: TGCGCCAGCAGCCAAATCTCTAGCGGGAGCTCCTACAATGAGCAGTTCTTC.

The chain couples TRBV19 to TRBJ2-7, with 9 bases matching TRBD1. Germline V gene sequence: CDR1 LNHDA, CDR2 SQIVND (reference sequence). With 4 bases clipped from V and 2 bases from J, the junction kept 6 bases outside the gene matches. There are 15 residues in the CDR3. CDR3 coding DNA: TGTGCCAGTAGTAGGACGGGGACAGGGCCCTACGAGCAGTACTTC. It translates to CASSRTGTGPYEQYF.

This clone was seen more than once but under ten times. The CDR3 sequence: CASSEEGGGQPQHF. CDR3 in DNA: TGTGCCAGCAGTGAAGAGGGGGGGGGTCAGCCCCAGCATTTT. The V gene is TRBV6-1, the J gene TRBJ1-5, with D tentatively TRBD1 (6 bases). V lost 1 base and J lost 6, with 10 bases in between. The CDR3 is 14 residues long. Per the germline V gene, CDR1 is MNHNS and CDR2 is SASEGT.

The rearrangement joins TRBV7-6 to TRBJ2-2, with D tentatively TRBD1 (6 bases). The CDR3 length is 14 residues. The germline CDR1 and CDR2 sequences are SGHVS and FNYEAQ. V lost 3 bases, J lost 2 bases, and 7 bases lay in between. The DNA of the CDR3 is TGTGCCAGCAGCTTGGGGGCTAACACCGGGGAGCTGTTTTTT. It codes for CASSLGANTGELFF.

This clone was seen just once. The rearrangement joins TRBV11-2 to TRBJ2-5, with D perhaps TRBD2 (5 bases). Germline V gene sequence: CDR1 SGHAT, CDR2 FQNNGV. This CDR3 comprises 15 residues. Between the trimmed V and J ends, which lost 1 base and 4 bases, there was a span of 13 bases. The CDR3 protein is CASSLVPGTGETQYF. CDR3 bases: TGTGCCAGCAGCTTAGTGCCGGGAACGGGAGAGACCCAGTACTTC.

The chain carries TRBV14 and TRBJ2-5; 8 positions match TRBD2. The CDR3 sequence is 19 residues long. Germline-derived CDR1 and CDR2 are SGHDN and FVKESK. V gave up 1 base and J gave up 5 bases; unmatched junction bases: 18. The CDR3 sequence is CASSQVPSGLFMVRETQYF. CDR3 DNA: TGTGCCAGCAGCCAAGTTCCTAGCGGGCTTTTTATGGTTCGGGAGACCCAGTACTTC.

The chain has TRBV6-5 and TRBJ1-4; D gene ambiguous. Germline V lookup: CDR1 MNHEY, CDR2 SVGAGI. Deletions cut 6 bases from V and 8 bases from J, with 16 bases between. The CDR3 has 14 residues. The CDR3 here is CASSHDTAREKLFF. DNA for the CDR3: TGTGCCAGCAGCCACGACACGGCCAGGGAAAAACTGTTTTTT.